The entry below gives a single T cell receptor (beta chain) sequence along with its context. Its antigen is unidentified. Clones were sequenced by immunoSEQ multiplex PCR, and TCRdb holds only the in-frame ones, with some missing. The sample has more than 95,000 clones, roughly 88% seen once; the top ten hold 3.5% to 5%. The source of the sample is a study of T cell responses to AZD1222 COVID-19 vaccine. Study results and caveats: Donors skewed white British and female; clonal diversity was possibly underestimated. Dominant CD4 TCR responses targeted spike regions 160-218 and 743-854. Spike-specific TCR breadth and depth were elevated following two AZD1222 doses.

CDR1 and CDR2 (germline): KGHSH, LQKENI. V lost 3 bases and J 4 bases, leaving 12 bases between the germline ends. This CDR3 spans 14 amino acids. The material sequenced was peripheral blood, taken on day 0 of MenACWY control vaccination. The source is an adult in good health. This sequence joins TRBV18 and TRBJ1-2, with TRBD1 as a possible D gene (6 bases). CDR3 amino acids: CASSPYRVGYGYTF. For the CDR3, the DNA is TGTGCCAGCTCACCGTACAGGGTTGGCTATGGCTACACCTTC.